These 16 T cell receptor beta chains were all obtained from the same sample, sequenced in a study of blood T cell repertoires in COVID-19. Some clones are missing from TCRdb's copy, which holds only in-frame ones; the method was immunoSEQ multiplex PCR. This table has 250,000 or so clones, 80% to 85% appearing once. The sequenced sample was PBMCs or T cells enriched from blood (not recorded which). The source is a middle-aged man who had recovered from COVID-19.

The chain carries TRBV3-1 (or the pseudogene TRBV3-2) and TRBJ2-5; no reliable D call. The CDR3 consists of 14 residues. The ends were cut back, 0 bases at V and 5 bases at J, with 10 bases in the middle. Per germline, CDR1 LGHDT and CDR2 YNNKEL (reference sequence). The CDR3 reads CASSQDPLWETQYF. The DNA for the CDR3 is TGTGCCAGCAGCCAAGATCCCCTATGGGAGACCCAGTACTTC.

The V and J genes are TRBV20-1 and TRBJ1-5, with D uncertain. From germline, CDR1 is DFQATT and CDR2 SNEGSKA (reference sequence). The CDR3 totals 15 residues. V was cut by 3 bases and J by 2 bases, with 14 bases left in between. CDR3 sequence reads: CSASPPGMGNQPQHF. CDR3 nucleotides: TGCAGTGCTAGTCCCCCGGGGATGGGCAATCAGCCCCAGCATTTT.

The rearrangement links TRBV24-1 to TRBJ2-2, with 7 positions matching TRBD1. This CDR3 contains 16 residues. The germline V gene encodes CDR1 KGHDR and CDR2 SFDVKD. With 0 bases clipped from V and 1 base from J, the junction kept 1 base outside the gene matches. As DNA, the CDR3 is TGTGCCACCAGTGATTTGAGACAGGGGAACACCGGGGAGCTGTTTTTT. As protein: CATSDLRQGNTGELFF.

The chain employs TRBV11-2 and TRBJ1-4; no firm D call. The CDR3 contains 14 residues. Germline CDR1 and CDR2: SGHAT and FQNNGV. The germline V and J ends were trimmed by 5 bases and 8 bases, with 15 bases remaining between them. DNA for the CDR3: TGTGCCAGCAGCCACAGCTCCAAAGGAGAAAAACTGTTTTTT. Encoded protein: CASSHSSKGEKLFF.

The sample holds a few counts of this clone. CDR3 bases: TGTGCCAGCAGCAAACCGGGACAGGGAGTTATGGGCTACACCTTC. Protein product: CASSKPGQGVMGYTF. The chain joins TRBV7-2 to TRBJ1-2, with 9 bases identical to TRBD1. The CDR3 is made up of 15 amino acids. Trimming cost V 5 bases and J 8 bases; bases outside gene matches: 12. The germline V gene encodes CDR1 SGHTA and CDR2 FQGNSA.

The V call is TRBV3-1 (or the pseudogene TRBV3-2), the J call TRBJ1-3; D not certain. The V end lost 1 base, the J end lost 6 bases, and 10 bases lay between the germline ends. Per the germline V gene, CDR1 is LGHDT and CDR2 is YNNKEL (reference sequence). The CDR3 has 14 residues. CDR3 sequence reads: CASSQVVRENTIYF. Here the CDR3 DNA reads TGTGCCAGCAGCCAAGTTGTTCGGGAAAACACCATATATTTT.

This clone has a single count. The rearrangement uses TRBV25-1 and TRBJ2-4; 7 nucleotides agree with TRBD1. Germline assignment: CDR1 MGHDK and CDR2 SYGVNS. The CDR3 has 15 amino acids. Trimming at V came to 1 base and at J to 2 bases, leaving 2 bases not matched to a gene. This CDR3 reads CASSEFRGPKNIQYF. The CDR3 DNA follows: TGTGCCAGCAGTGAATTTAGGGGGCCCAAAAACATTCAGTACTTC.

In the case of this clone: The sample contains more than one DNA sequence encoding this CDR3. The chain employs TRBV9 and TRBJ1-3, with 7 bases matching TRBD1. Germline CDR1 reads SGDLS; CDR2 reads YYNGEE. V shed 3 bases and J 3 bases; nucleotides not matched to a gene: 6. The CDR3 length is 15 residues. As DNA, the CDR3 is TGTGCCAGCAGCGCCAGACAGGGCAGTGGAAACACCATATATTTT. Protein sequence: CASSARQGSGNTIYF. Full variable domain (remainder filled in from reference TRBV9 and TRBJ1-3): DSGVTQTPKHLITATGQRVTLRCSPRSGDLSVYWYQQSLDQGLQFLIQYYNGEERAKGNILERFSAQQFPDLHSELNLSSLELGDSALYFCASSARQGSGNTIYFGEGSWLTVV.

V and J are TRBV9 and TRBJ1-1, with TRBD1 as a possible D gene (5 bases). CDR1 is SGDLS, CDR2 YYNGEE, per germline. Between the trimmed V and J ends, which lost 3 bases and 1 base, there was a span of 7 bases. The CDR3 covers 13 residues. DNA for the CDR3: TGTGCCAGCAGCGAAACAGGGAACACTGAAGCTTTCTTT. Translated, it gives CASSETGNTEAFF.

This clone came up once. The V and J genes are TRBV7-9 and TRBJ2-5, with 10 bases identical to TRBD2. The CDR3 has 18 amino acids. Germline-derived CDR1 and CDR2 are SEHNR and FQNEAQ (reference sequence). V lost 1 base, J lost 1 base, and 9 bases stayed unmatched. This CDR3 is CASSLGRPSGGVQETQYF. DNA for the CDR3: TGTGCCAGCAGCTTAGGGCGGCCTAGCGGGGGTGTCCAAGAGACCCAGTACTTC.

The V and J genes are TRBV4-1 and TRBJ1-5; D might be TRBD1 (6 bases). V gave up 1 base and J gave up 3 bases, with 16 bases separating them. Germline assignment: CDR1 MGHRA and CDR2 YSYEKL. CDR3 length: 17 amino acids. This chain's CDR3 is CASSQVIQGWNNQPQHF. The CDR3 nucleotides read TGCGCCAGCAGCCAAGTGATACAGGGCTGGAACAATCAGCCCCAGCATTTT.

The J gene is TRBJ1-2, the V gene TRBV12-3 or TRBV12-4, with 8 bases that match TRBD1. The length of the CDR3 is 11 residues. J gave up 8 bases and V 4 bases, and 0 bases lay outside the gene matches. CDR3 sequence reads: CASSSGGGYTF. Here the CDR3 DNA reads TGTGCCAGCAGTTCAGGGGGCGGCTACACCTTC.

This chain connects TRBV7-6 to TRBJ1-2; maybe TRBD1 (6 bases). CDR1 SGHVS and CDR2 FNYEAQ come from the germline V gene. V dropped 1 base and J dropped 3 bases, with 12 bases sitting between them. This CDR3 region has 15 residues. The chain's CDR3 is CASSLEGRGDYGYTF. CDR3 in DNA: TGTGCCAGCAGCTTAGAGGGCAGGGGAGACTATGGCTACACCTTC.

The J gene is TRBJ2-7, the V gene TRBV14; TRBD2 matches at 8 bases. V trimming: 5 bases; J trimming: 3 bases; junction bases outside the gene matches: 12. CDR3 size: 16 residues. Germline loops: CDR1 SGHDN, CDR2 FVKESK. Written as DNA, the CDR3 is TGTGCCAGCAGCGGGCGTCGGATAGCGGGGCTCTACGAGCAGTACTTC. Encoded protein: CASSGRRIAGLYEQYF.

The V call is TRBV10-3, the J call TRBJ1-1, with D unresolved. The CDR3 is 14 residues long. V was cut by 2 bases and J by 0 bases, with 7 bases left in between. The germline gives CDR1 ENHRY, CDR2 SYGVKD. CDR3 region: CAISESQVNTEAFF. CDR3 DNA sequence: TGTGCCATCAGTGAGAGTCAGGTGAACACTGAAGCTTTCTTT.

The V and J genes are TRBV28 and TRBJ2-7; D may be TRBD2 (6 bases). V lost 3 bases and J 5 bases, leaving 14 bases between the germline ends. The CDR3 runs to 14 residues. Germline-derived CDR1 and CDR2 are MDHEN and SYDVKM. The CDR3 DNA reads as TGTGCCAGCAGTTTCTCTAGGGGAGGTGACGAGCAGTACTTC. Its translation is CASSFSRGGDEQYF.